This TCR beta chain was retrieved from a study of post-analysis software for immune sequencing data. Overall study: Recorded subtypes: relapsing-remitting, secondary progressive, progressive-relapsing; some patients unannotated. The study, taken as a whole, reports: With TRBV5-6, TRBV5-1 and TRBV20-1 included, about five TRBV segments were more frequent in patients than in controls.

Researchers reported that TCR beta cDNA libraries carried unique molecular identifiers. From about 1 to 10 million T cells, roughly 0.5 million cDNA molecules were obtained. TCRdb passed the PCR reads through MiXCR, listing each CDR3 protein once. The sample has approximately 180,000 distinct CDR3 sequences; approximately 30% are singletons. About this clonotype itself: What it binds is unknown.

CDR3 size: 12 residues. Germline CDR1 is MDHEN and CDR2 is SYDVKM. Trimming removed 9 bases at V and 1 base at J, with 9 bases between. Sample: blood. The sequence came from a girl aged 5-17 years with multiple sclerosis. V and J are TRBV28 and TRBJ1-1, with D possibly being TRBD1 (6 bases). Written as DNA, the CDR3 is TGTGCCAGTACGACAGGGAACACTGAAGCTTTCTTT. Translated: CASTTGNTEAFF.